This TCR beta chain was profiled in a study of human T cells and chemical hapten exposure. Study overall: A roughly 2 cm by roughly 2 cm inner upper arm patch received 2% DPC for sensitization. Once 0.01% DPC had been applied to the upper back by patch test, readings were taken at 6 days.

The time point here: patch test 2, 6 weeks after DPC sensitization. Treatment specified: therapeutic diphenylcyclopropenone sensitization with weekly scalp DPC. TCRdb recomputed calls from the RACE reads with MiXCR, one row per CDR3 protein. The sample holds under 450,000 distinct CDR3 sequences, over 6% seen once. This clonotype was observed at least ten times. The germline V and J ends were trimmed by 0 bases and 2 bases, with 5 bases remaining between them. The CDR3 consists of 13 residues. Per the germline V gene, CDR1 is SGHDT and CDR2 is YYEEEE. Sample: whole blood, taken in connection with sensitization to the hapten diphenylcyclopropenone (DPC). The sequence was collected from a woman between 18 and 30 years old with alopecia areata. Some clones in this sample may be carry-over from other donors' samples. The chain carries TRBV5-6 and TRBJ1-2; no reliable D call. As DNA, the CDR3 is TGTGCCAGCAGCTTGGTCGGAAACTATGGCTACACCTTC. Amino acid sequence: CASSLVGNYGYTF.